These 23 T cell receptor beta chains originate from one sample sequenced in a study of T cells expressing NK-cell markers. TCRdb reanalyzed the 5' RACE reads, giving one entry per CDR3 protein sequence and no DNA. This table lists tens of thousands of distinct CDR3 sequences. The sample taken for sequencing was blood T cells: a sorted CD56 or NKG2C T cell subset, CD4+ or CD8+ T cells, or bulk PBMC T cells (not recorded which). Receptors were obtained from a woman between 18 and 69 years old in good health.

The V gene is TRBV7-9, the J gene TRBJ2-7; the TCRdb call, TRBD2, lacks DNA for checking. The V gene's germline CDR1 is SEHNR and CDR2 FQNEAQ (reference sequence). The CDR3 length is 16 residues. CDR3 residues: CASSPASGRGTYEQYF. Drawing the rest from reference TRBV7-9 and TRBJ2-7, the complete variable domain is DTGVSQNPRHKITKRGQNVTFRCDPISEHNRLYWYRQTLGQGPEFLTYFQNEAQLEKSRLLSDRFSAERPKGSFSTLEIQRTEQGDSAMYLCASSPASGRGTYEQYFGPGTRLTVT.

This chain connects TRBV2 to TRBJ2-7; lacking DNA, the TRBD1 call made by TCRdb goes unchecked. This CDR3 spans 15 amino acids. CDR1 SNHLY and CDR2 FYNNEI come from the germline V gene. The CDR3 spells CASRDHRESSYEQYF.

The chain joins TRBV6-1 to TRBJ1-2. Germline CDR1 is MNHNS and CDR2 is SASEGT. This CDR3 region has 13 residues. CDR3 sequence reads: CASSEFRGRGYTF.

Here the CDR3 reads CASSEGGGEGETQYF. The chain is built from TRBV2 and TRBJ2-5; TCRdb's D call, TRBD1, is unchecked because there is no DNA. CDR3 length: 15 residues. Germline assignment: CDR1 SNHLY and CDR2 FYNNEI.

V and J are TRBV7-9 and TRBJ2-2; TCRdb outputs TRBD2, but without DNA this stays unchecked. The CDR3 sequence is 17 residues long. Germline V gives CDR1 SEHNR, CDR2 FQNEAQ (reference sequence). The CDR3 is CASSPGLAGRGAGELFF.

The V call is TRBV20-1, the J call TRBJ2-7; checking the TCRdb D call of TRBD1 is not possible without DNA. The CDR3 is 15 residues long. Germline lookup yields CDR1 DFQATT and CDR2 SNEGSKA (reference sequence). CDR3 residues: CSARDRRVETYEQYF.

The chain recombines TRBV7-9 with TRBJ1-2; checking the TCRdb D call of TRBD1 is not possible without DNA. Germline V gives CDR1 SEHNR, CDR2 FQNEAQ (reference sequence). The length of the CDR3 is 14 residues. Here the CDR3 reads CASSSGWGAYGYTF. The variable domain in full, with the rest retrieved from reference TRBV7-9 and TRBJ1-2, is DTGVSQNPRHKITKRGQNVTFRCDPISEHNRLYWYRQTLGQGPEFLTYFQNEAQLEKSRLLSDRFSAERPKGSFSTLEIQRTEQGDSAMYLCASSSGWGAYGYTFGSGTRLTVV.

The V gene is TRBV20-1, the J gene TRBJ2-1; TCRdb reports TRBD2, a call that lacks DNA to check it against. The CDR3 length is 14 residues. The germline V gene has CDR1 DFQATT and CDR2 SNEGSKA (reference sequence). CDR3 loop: CSARGTSGLREQFF.

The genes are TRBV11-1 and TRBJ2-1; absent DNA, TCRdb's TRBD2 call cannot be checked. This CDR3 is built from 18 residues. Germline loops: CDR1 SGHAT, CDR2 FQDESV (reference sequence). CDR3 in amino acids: CASSSTPGTSGNDNEQFF.

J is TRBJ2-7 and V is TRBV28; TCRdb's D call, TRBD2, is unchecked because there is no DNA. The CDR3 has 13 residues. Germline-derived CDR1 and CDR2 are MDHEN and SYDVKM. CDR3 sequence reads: CASSLLQRDEQYF.

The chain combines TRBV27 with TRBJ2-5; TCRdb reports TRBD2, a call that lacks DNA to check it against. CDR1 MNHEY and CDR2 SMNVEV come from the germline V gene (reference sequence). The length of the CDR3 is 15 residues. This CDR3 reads CASSFIAGGLETQYF.

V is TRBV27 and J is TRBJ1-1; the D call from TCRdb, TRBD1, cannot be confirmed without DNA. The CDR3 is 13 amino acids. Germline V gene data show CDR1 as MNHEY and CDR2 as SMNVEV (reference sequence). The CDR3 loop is CASSLSQGDEAFF.

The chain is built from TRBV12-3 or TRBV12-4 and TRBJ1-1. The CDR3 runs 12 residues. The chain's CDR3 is CASSFGGTEAFF.

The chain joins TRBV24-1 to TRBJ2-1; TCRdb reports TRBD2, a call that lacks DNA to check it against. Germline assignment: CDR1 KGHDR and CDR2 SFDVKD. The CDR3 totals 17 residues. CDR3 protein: CATSDLPRLADYNEQFF.

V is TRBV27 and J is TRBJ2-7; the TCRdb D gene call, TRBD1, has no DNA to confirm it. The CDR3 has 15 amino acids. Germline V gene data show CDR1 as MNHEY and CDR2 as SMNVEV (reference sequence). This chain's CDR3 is CASSLAPDGGYEQYF.

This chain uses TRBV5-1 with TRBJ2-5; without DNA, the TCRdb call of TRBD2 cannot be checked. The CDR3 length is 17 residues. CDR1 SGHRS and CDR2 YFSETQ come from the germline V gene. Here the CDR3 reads CASSLSRRGPFQETQYF. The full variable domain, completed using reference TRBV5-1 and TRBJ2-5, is KAGVTQTPRYLIKTRGQQVTLSCSPISGHRSVSWYQQTPGQGLQFLFEYFSETQRNKGNFPGRFSGRQFSNSRSEMNVSTLELGDSALYLCASSLSRRGPFQETQYFGPGTRLLVL.

This CDR3 reads CATSERLAGGTGELFF. The chain uses TRBV24-1 and TRBJ2-2; there is no DNA to check the TCRdb D call of TRBD2. Germline CDR1 reads KGHDR; CDR2 reads SFDVKD. The CDR3 length is 16 residues.

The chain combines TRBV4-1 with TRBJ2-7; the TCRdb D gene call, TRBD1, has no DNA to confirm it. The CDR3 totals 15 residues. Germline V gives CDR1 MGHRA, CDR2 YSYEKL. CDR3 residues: CASSQGDTEAYEQYF.

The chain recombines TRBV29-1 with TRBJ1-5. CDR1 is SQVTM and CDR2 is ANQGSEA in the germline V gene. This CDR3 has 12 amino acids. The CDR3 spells CSVEDADLPQHF.

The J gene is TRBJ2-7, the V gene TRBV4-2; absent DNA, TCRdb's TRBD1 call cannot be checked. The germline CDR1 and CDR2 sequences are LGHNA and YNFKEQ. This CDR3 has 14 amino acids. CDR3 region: CASSQRDRPYEQYF.

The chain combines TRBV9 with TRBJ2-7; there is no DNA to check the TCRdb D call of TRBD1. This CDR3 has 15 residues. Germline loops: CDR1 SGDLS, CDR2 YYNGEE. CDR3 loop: CASSVEGALHYEQYF.

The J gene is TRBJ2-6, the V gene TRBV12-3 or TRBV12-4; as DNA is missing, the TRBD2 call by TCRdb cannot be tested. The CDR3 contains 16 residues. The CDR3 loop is CASRWTSFSGANVLTF.

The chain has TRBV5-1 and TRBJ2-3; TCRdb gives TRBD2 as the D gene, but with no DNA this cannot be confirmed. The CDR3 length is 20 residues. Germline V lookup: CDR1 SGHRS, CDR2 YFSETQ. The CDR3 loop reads CASSSLPPGLAGDGTDTQYF.